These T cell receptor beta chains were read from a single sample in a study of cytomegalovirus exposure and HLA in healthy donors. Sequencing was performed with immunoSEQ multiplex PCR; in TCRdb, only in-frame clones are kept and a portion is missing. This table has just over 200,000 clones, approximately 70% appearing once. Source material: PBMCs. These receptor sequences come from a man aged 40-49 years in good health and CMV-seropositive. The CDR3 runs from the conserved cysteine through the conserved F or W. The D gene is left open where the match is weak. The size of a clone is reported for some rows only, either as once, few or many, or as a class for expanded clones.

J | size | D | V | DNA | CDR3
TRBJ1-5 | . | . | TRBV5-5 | TGTGCCAGCAGCTTGGTTCCAAATCAGCCCCAGCATTTT | CASSLVPNQPQHF
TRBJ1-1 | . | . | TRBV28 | TGTGCCAGCAGTTACATTGTAACTGAAGCTTTCTTT | CASSYIVTEAFF
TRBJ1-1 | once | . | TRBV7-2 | TGTGCCAGCAGCTTAGGGACAAGCACTGAAGCTTTCTTT | CASSLGTSTEAFF
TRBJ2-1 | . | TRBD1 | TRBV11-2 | TGTGCCAGCAAAGTCCACAGGGGCGCCTACAATGAGCAGTTCTTC | CASKVHRGAYNEQFF
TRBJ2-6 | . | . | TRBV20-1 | TGCAGTGCCTACTGGGCCAACGTCCTGACTTTC | CSAYWANVLTF
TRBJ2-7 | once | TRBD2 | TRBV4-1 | TGCGCCAGCAGCCCCTGCGGTGTTAGCGGGGTATCCCTCGAGCAGTACTTC | CASSPCGVSGVSLEQYF
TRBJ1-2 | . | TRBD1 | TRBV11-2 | TGTGCCAGCAGCTCTACCCGGGACAGGGCGTATGGCTACACCTTC | CASSSTRDRAYGYTF
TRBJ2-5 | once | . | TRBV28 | TGTGCCAGCAGTTTAGGTCAGAACCAAGAGACCCAGTACTTC | CASSLGQNQETQYF
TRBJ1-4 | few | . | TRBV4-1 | TGCGCCAGCAGCCAAGGGCCCGCTGTTTCTAATGAAAAACTGTTTTTT | CASSQGPAVSNEKLFF
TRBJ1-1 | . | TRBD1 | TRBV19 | TGTGCCAGCCGGGACAGGTCAACTATGAACACTGAAGCTTTCTTT | CASRDRSTMNTEAFF
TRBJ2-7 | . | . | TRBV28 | TGTGCCAGCAGCCTCTCCCGCGAGCAGTACTTC | CASSLSREQYF
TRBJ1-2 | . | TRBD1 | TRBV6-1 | TGTGCCAGCAGTGAAGGAGACAGGGCGAGTGGCTACACCTTC | CASSEGDRASGYTF
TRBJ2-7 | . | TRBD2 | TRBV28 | TGTGCCAGCAGTTTGCTAGCGGGGGGACTAACCTACGAGCAGTACTTC | CASSLLAGGLTYEQYF
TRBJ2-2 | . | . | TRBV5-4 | TGTGCCAGCAGCTCGGTCCGGGCAACCACCGGGGAGCTGGTTTTT | CASSSVRATTGELVF
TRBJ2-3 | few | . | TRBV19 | TGTGCCAGTAGTTGGCTCCCCGCGGGGGCTAGCACAGATACGCAGTATTTT | CASSWLPAGASTDTQYF
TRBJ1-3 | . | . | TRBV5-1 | TGCGCCAGCAGCTACGGGAGGGTGATGGAAGGAAACACCATATATTTT | CASSYGRVMEGNTIYF
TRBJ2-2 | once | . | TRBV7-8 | TGTGCCAGCAAGTCCCGGGACATTCCCGGGGAGCTGTTTTTT | CASKSRDIPGELFF
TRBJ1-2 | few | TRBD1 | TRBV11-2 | TGTGCCAGCAGCTTCGGACAGGGGGAGAACTATGGCTACACCTTC | CASSFGQGENYGYTF
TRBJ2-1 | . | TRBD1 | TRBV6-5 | TGTGCCAGCAGTTCCCTCTCGGGACAGGGAGAAAATGAGCAGTTCTTC | CASSSLSGQGENEQFF
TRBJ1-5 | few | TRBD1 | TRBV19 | TGTGCCAGTAGTTCCTCGGGACAGCCTAATACTCAGCCCCAGCATTTT | CASSSSGQPNTQPQHF
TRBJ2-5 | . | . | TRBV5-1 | TGCGCCAGCAGCCCAGCAGGCGGGGGCTTCCAAGAGACCCAGTACTTC | CASSPAGGGFQETQYF
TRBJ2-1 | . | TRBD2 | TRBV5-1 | TGCGCCAGCAGCACAGTTAGCGGGGGCTCCTACAATGAGCAGTTCTTC | CASSTVSGGSYNEQFF
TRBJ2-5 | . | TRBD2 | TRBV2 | TGTGCCAGCAGTCTCTTAGCGGGGGGACGAGAGACCCAGTACTTC | CASSLLAGGRETQYF
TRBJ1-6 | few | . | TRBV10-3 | TGTGCCATCAGTGATCAAGGCGGGGGGATGCGGAATTCACCCCTCCACTTT | CAISDQGGGMRNSPLHF
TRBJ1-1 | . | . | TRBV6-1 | TGTGCCAGCTCACCCACGGGAGAAAACACTGAAGCTTTCTTT | CASSPTGENTEAFF
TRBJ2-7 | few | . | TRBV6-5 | TGTGCCTCGGGGCAGGGGCGTGAGCAGTACTTC | CASGQGREQYF